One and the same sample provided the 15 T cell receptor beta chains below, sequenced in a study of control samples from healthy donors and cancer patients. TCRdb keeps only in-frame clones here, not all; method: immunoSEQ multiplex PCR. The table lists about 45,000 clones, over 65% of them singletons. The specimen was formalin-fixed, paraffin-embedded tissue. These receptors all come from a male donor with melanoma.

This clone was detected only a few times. CDR3 loop: CSVGSSYEQYF. In nucleotides, the CDR3 is TGCAGCGTTGGGAGTTCCTACGAGCAGTACTTC. This chain links TRBV29-1 with TRBJ2-7, with D hard to call. Looked up from germline, CDR1 is SQVTM and CDR2 is ANQGSEA. The CDR3 length is 11 residues. V lost 4 bases, J lost 1 base, and 5 bases lay in between.

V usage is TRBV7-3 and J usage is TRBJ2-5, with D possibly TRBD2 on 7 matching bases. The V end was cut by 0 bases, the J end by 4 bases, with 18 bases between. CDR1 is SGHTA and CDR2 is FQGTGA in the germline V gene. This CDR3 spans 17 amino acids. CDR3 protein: CASSLTGGQLASETQYF. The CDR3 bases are TGTGCCAGCAGCTTAACGGGGGGGCAGTTAGCTTCAGAGACCCAGTACTTC.

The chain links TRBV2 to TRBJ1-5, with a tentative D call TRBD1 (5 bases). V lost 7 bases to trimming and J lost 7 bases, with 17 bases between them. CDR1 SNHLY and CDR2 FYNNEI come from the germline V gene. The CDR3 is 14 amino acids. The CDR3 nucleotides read TGTGCCAGCAATGGCCAGGGACCGTGGCAGCCCCAGCATTTT. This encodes CASNGQGPWQPQHF. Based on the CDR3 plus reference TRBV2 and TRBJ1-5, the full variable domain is EPEVTQTPSHQVTQMGQEVILRCVPISNHLYFYWYRQILGQKVEFLVSFYNNEISEKSEIFDDQFSVERPDGSNFTLKIRSTKLEDSAMYFCASNGQGPWQPQHFGDGTRLSIL.

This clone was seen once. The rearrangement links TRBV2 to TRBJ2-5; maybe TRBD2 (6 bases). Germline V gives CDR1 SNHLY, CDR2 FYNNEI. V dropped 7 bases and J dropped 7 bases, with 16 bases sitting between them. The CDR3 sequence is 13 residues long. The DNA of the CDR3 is TGTGCCAGCAAGCGGGCCTTACTCGGGACCCAGTACTTC. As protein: CASKRALLGTQYF. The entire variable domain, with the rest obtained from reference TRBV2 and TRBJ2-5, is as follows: EPEVTQTPSHQVTQMGQEVILRCVPISNHLYFYWYRQILGQKVEFLVSFYNNEISEKSEIFDDQFSVERPDGSNFTLKIRSTKLEDSAMYFCASKRALLGTQYFGPGTRLLVL.

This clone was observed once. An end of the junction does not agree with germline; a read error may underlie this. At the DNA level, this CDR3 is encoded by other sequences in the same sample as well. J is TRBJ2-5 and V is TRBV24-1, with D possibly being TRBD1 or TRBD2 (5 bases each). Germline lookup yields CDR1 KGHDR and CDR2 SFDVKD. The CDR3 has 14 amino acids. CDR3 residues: CATSAVGPQETQYF. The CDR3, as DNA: TGTGCCACCAGTGCGGTGGGACCCCAAGAGACTCAGTACTTC.

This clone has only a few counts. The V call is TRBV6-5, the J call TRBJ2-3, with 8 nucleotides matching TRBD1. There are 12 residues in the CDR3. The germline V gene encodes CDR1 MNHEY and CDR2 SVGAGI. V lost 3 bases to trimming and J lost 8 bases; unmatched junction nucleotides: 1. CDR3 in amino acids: CASSYDRGTQYF. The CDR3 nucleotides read TGTGCCAGCAGTTATGACAGGGGTACGCAGTATTTT.

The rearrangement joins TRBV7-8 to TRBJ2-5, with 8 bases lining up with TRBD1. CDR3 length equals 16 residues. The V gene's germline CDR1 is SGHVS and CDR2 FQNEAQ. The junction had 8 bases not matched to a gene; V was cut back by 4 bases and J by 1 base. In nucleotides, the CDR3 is TGTGCCAGCAGCTCGTCCGACAGGGGTTCCCAAGAGACCCAGTACTTC. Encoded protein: CASSSSDRGSQETQYF.

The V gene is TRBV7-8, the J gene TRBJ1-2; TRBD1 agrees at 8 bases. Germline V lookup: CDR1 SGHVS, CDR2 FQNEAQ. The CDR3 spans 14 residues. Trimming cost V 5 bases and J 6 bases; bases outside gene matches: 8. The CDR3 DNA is TGTGCCAGCAGCCTGACAGGGGCTATCGATGGCTACACCTTC. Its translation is CASSLTGAIDGYTF. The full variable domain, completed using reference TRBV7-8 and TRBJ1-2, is GAGVSQSPRYKVAKRGQDVALRCDPISGHVSLFWYQQALGQGPEFLTYFQNEAQLDKSGLPSDRFFAERPEGSVSTLKIQRTQQEDSAVYLCASSLTGAIDGYTFGSGTRLTVV.

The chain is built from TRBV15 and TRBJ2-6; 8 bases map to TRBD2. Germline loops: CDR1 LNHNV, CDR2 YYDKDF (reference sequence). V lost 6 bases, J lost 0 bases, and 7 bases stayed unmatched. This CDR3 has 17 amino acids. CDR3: CATRISGIYSGANVLTF. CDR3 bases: TGTGCCACCAGGATTAGCGGGATATACTCTGGGGCCAACGTCCTGACTTTC.

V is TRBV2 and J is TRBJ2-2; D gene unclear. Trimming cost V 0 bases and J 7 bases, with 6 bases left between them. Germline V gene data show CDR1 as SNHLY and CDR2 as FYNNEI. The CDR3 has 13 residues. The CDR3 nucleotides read TGTGCCAGCAGTGAAGCACCAGGCGGGGAGCTGTTTTTT. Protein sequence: CASSEAPGGELFF. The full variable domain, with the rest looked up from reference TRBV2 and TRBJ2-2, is EPEVTQTPSHQVTQMGQEVILRCVPISNHLYFYWYRQILGQKVEFLVSFYNNEISEKSEIFDDQFSVERPDGSNFTLKIRSTKLEDSAMYFCASSEAPGGELFFGEGSRLTVL.

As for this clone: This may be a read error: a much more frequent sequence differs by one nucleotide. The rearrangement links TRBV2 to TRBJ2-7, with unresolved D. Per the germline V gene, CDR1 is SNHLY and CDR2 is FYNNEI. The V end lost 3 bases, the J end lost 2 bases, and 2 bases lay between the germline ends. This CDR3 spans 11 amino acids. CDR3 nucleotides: TGTGCCAGCAGTGATACCTACGAGCAGTACTTC. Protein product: CASSDTYEQYF.

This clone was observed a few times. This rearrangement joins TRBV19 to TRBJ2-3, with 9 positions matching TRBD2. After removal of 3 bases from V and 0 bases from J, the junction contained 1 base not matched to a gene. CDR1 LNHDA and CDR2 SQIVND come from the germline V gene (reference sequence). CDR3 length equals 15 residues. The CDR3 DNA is TGTGCCAGTAGTATCGGGACTAGCAGCACAGATACGCAGTATTTT. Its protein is CASSIGTSSTDTQYF.

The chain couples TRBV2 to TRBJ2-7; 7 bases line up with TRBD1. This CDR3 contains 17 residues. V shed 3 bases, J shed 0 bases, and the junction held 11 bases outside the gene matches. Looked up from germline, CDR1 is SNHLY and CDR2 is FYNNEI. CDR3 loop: CASSERRTGPSSYEQYF. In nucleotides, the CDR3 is TGTGCCAGCAGTGAGAGGAGGACAGGCCCGAGCTCCTACGAGCAGTACTTC.

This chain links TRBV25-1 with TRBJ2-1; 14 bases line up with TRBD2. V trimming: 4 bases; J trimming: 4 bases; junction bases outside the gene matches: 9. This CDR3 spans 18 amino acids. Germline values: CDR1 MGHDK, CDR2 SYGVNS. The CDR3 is CASSGQGTSGSGYNEQFF. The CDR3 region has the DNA TGTGCCAGCAGTGGGCAGGGGACTAGCGGGAGTGGGTACAATGAGCAGTTCTTC.

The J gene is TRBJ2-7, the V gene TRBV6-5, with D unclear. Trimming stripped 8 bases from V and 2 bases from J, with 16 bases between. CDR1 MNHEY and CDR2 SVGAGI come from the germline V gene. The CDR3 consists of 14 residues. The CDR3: CASGYFDGPYEQYF. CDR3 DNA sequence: TGTGCCAGCGGATACTTCGACGGGCCCTACGAGCAGTACTTC.